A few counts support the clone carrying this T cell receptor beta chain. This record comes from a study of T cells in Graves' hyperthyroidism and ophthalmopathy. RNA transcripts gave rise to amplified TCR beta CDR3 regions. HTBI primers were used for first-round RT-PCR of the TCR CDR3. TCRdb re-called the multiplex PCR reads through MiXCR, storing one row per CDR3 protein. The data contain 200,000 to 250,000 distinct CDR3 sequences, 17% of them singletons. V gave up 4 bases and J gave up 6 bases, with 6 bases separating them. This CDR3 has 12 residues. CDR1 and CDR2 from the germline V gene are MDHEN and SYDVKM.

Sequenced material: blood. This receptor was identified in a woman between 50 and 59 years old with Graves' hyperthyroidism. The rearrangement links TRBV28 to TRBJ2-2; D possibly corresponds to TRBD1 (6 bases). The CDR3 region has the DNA TGTGCCAGCAGTTGGGGGCCCGGGGAGCTGTTTTTT. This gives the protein CASSWGPGELFF.